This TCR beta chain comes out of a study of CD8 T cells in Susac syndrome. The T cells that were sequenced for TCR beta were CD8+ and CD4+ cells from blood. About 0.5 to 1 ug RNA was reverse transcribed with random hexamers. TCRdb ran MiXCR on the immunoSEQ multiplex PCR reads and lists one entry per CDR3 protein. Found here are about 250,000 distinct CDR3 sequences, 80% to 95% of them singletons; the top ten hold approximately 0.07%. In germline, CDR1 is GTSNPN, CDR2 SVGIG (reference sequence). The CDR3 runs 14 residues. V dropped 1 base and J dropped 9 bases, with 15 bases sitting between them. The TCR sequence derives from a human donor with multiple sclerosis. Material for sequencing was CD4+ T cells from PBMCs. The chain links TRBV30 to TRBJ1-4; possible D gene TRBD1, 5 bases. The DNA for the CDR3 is TGTGCCTGGAGTGGACGCAGGGACCCCCAAAAACTGTTTTTT. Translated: CAWSGRRDPQKLFF.